These T cell receptor beta chains were read from a single sample in a study of T-cell reconstitution after alpha-beta-depleted transplantation in children. TCRdb reanalysed the PCR reads using MiXCR and keeps one entry per CDR3 protein. The repertoire holds about 300,000 distinct CDR3 sequences, with over 9.5% as singletons. Sequencing used PBMCs, obtained before TCRalphabeta/CD19-depleted stem cell transplant. The source is a boy under two years old with acute myeloid leukemia, due to receive a stem cell transplant. Both conserved end residues are part of each CDR3. A D gene is named only where the DNA matches it firmly. Clone size is given for some rows only: seen once, a few or many times, or a class if the clone is expanded.

d_gene: TRBD2
v_gene: TRBV12-3/TRBV12-4
j_gene: TRBJ2-5
abundance: many
CDR3aa: CASSSWTSGGQETQYF
CDR3nt: TGTGCCAGCAGTTCCTGGACTAGCGGGGGGCAAGAGACCCAGTACTTC

d_gene: NA
v_gene: TRBV9
j_gene: TRBJ2-6
abundance: many
CDR3aa: CASSVMSASGANVLTF
CDR3nt: TGTGCCAGCAGCGTAATGTCAGCCTCTGGGGCCAACGTCCTGACTTTC

d_gene: TRBD2
v_gene: TRBV11-3
j_gene: TRBJ2-2
abundance: NA
CDR3aa: CASSPPTSGRAGELFF
CDR3nt: TGTGCCAGCAGCCCACCGACTAGCGGGAGGGCGGGGGAGCTGTTTTTT

d_gene: NA
v_gene: TRBV7-8
j_gene: TRBJ2-3
abundance: NA
CDR3aa: CASSWRIQGGGDTQYF
CDR3nt: TGTGCCAGCAGCTGGAGAATTCAGGGTGGAGGAGATACGCAGTATTTT

d_gene: NA
v_gene: TRBV5-1
j_gene: TRBJ2-1
abundance: many
CDR3aa: CASSARSEQFF
CDR3nt: TGCGCCAGCAGCGCCCGATCGGAGCAGTTCTTC

d_gene: NA
v_gene: TRBV7-6
j_gene: TRBJ1-2
abundance: many
CDR3aa: CASSLGGSDGYTF
CDR3nt: TGTGCCAGCAGCTTAGGGGGCAGTGATGGCTACACCTTC

d_gene: TRBD2
v_gene: TRBV6-2/TRBV6-3
j_gene: TRBJ2-1
abundance: many
CDR3aa: CASQREANGEQFF
CDR3nt: TGTGCCAGCCAGCGGGAGGCTAACGGTGAGCAGTTCTTC

d_gene: TRBD1
v_gene: TRBV28
j_gene: TRBJ2-7
abundance: NA
CDR3aa: CASSSPDRDRGHF
CDR3nt: TGTGCCAGCAGCTCACCGGACCGGGACAGGGGGCACTTC

d_gene: NA
v_gene: TRBV11-1
j_gene: TRBJ2-2
abundance: NA
CDR3aa: CASSVTTGELFF
CDR3nt: TGTGCCAGCAGCGTCACCACCGGGGAGCTGTTTTTT

d_gene: NA
v_gene: TRBV20-1
j_gene: TRBJ2-7
abundance: once
CDR3aa: CSVLGSAAGFSYEQYF
CDR3nt: TGCAGCGTCTTGGGTAGCGCGGCGGGGTTCTCCTACGAGCAGTACTTC

d_gene: NA
v_gene: TRBV6-2/TRBV6-3
j_gene: TRBJ2-4
abundance: few
CDR3aa: CASTVVPFGHLAKNIQYF
CDR3nt: TGTGCCAGCACCGTAGTCCCATTTGGGCACCTAGCCAAAAACATTCAGTACTTC

d_gene: NA
v_gene: TRBV5-1
j_gene: TRBJ2-5
abundance: medium-sized
CDR3aa: CASSSQETQYF
CDR3nt: TGTGCCAGCTCATCACAAGAGACCCAGTACTTC

d_gene: TRBD1
v_gene: TRBV11-2
j_gene: TRBJ1-2
abundance: many
CDR3aa: CASTHKTGGRGYTF
CDR3nt: TGTGCCAGCACCCATAAGACAGGGGGCAGAGGCTACACCTTC

d_gene: TRBD1
v_gene: TRBV24-1
j_gene: TRBJ2-5
abundance: many
CDR3aa: CATSDFGTGVQETQYF
CDR3nt: TGTGCCACCAGTGATTTTGGGACAGGGGTCCAAGAGACCCAGTACTTC

d_gene: NA
v_gene: TRBV7-9
j_gene: TRBJ2-3
abundance: few
CDR3aa: CASRPDTQYF
CDR3nt: TGTGCCAGCAGACCTGATACGCAGTATTTT

d_gene: TRBD1
v_gene: TRBV3-1
j_gene: TRBJ2-3
abundance: many
CDR3aa: CASSQEDRVADTQYF
CDR3nt: TGTGCCAGCAGCCAAGAAGACAGGGTGGCAGATACGCAGTATTTT

d_gene: NA
v_gene: TRBV10-3
j_gene: TRBJ2-5
abundance: many
CDR3aa: CAISDYTGQETQYF
CDR3nt: TGTGCCATCAGTGACTACACAGGGCAAGAGACCCAGTACTTC

d_gene: NA
v_gene: TRBV21-1
j_gene: TRBJ2-3
abundance: many
CDR3aa: CASSKGDASGSTDTQYF
CDR3nt: TGTGCCAGCAGCAAAGGAGATGCTAGCGGAAGCACAGATACGCAGTATTTT

d_gene: NA
v_gene: TRBV7-9
j_gene: TRBJ2-1
abundance: many
CDR3aa: CASRAGREQFF
CDR3nt: TGTGCCAGCCGGGCAGGGAGGGAGCAGTTCTTC

d_gene: TRBD2
v_gene: TRBV28
j_gene: TRBJ2-7
abundance: NA
CDR3aa: CASSFQLAGGEQYF
CDR3nt: TGTGCCAGCAGTTTTCAACTAGCGGGAGGCGAGCAGTACTTC

d_gene: TRBD1
v_gene: TRBV29-1
j_gene: TRBJ2-7
abundance: many
CDR3aa: CSGGQGHEQYF
CDR3nt: TGCAGCGGGGGACAGGGGCACGAGCAGTACTTC

d_gene: TRBD2
v_gene: TRBV5-1
j_gene: TRBJ2-7
abundance: NA
CDR3aa: CASSLTSGPTTGYEQYF
CDR3nt: TGCGCCAGCAGCTTGACTAGCGGGCCCACTACGGGGTACGAGCAGTACTTC

d_gene: NA
v_gene: TRBV6-6
j_gene: TRBJ1-1
abundance: many
CDR3aa: CASSSGGTEAFF
CDR3nt: TGTGCCAGCAGTTCCGGGGGGACTGAAGCTTTCTTT

d_gene: NA
v_gene: TRBV6-5
j_gene: TRBJ1-2
abundance: many
CDR3aa: CASSHRAANYGYTF
CDR3nt: TGTGCCAGCAGTCACAGGGCGGCTAACTATGGCTACACCTTC

d_gene: NA
v_gene: TRBV6-1
j_gene: TRBJ1-6
abundance: many
CDR3aa: CASSHGGGGSYNSPLHF
CDR3nt: TGTGCCAGCAGCCATGGTGGGGGCGGTAGCTATAATTCACCCCTCCACTTT

d_gene: NA
v_gene: TRBV7-9
j_gene: TRBJ1-4
abundance: many
CDR3aa: CASSKDSLNEKLFF
CDR3nt: TGTGCCAGCAGCAAGGACAGCCTAAATGAAAAACTGTTTTTT

d_gene: NA
v_gene: TRBV7-2
j_gene: TRBJ1-4
abundance: NA
CDR3aa: CASASPGTANEKLFF
CDR3nt: TGTGCCAGTGCCTCTCCCGGGACCGCTAATGAAAAACTGTTTTTT

d_gene: TRBD1
v_gene: TRBV28
j_gene: TRBJ1-6
abundance: few
CDR3aa: CASREDRVEASPLHF
CDR3nt: TGTGCCAGCCGCGAAGACAGGGTGGAAGCTTCACCCCTCCACTTT

d_gene: NA
v_gene: TRBV7-2
j_gene: TRBJ2-1
abundance: NA
CDR3aa: CASSLGLLLGNEQFF
CDR3nt: TGTGCCAGCAGCTTAGGACTCCTACTCGGCAATGAGCAGTTCTTC

d_gene: NA
v_gene: TRBV20-1
j_gene: TRBJ2-1
abundance: few
CDR3aa: CSANRGNNEQFF
CDR3nt: TGCAGTGCTAACCGCGGGAACAATGAGCAGTTCTTC

d_gene: TRBD2
v_gene: TRBV5-1
j_gene: TRBJ2-3
abundance: many
CDR3aa: CASSSSPSGGTDTQYF
CDR3nt: TGCGCCAGCAGCTCCTCACCTAGCGGGGGGACAGATACGCAGTATTTT

d_gene: NA
v_gene: TRBV7-9
j_gene: TRBJ1-4
abundance: many
CDR3aa: CASSLGQPEKLFF
CDR3nt: TGTGCCAGCAGCTTAGGGCAGCCCGAAAAACTGTTTTTT

d_gene: NA
v_gene: TRBV19
j_gene: TRBJ1-5
abundance: many
CDR3aa: CASSFLELQPQHF
CDR3nt: TGTGCCAGTAGTTTCTTAGAGCTTCAGCCCCAGCATTTT

d_gene: TRBD1
v_gene: TRBV5-1
j_gene: TRBJ1-3
abundance: NA
CDR3aa: CASSFGQGAAGNTIYF
CDR3nt: TGCGCCAGCAGCTTTGGACAGGGGGCAGCTGGAAACACCATATATTTT

d_gene: TRBD1
v_gene: TRBV2
j_gene: TRBJ2-4
abundance: NA
CDR3aa: CASSGDRGFAKNIQYF
CDR3nt: TGTGCCAGCAGTGGGGACAGAGGCTTCGCCAAAAACATTCAGTACTTC

d_gene: TRBD2
v_gene: TRBV7-2
j_gene: TRBJ2-1
abundance: many
CDR3aa: CASSPWTSGRATEQFF
CDR3nt: TGTGCCAGCAGCCCGTGGACTAGCGGGAGGGCCACTGAGCAGTTCTTC

d_gene: NA
v_gene: TRBV12-3/TRBV12-4
j_gene: TRBJ2-1
abundance: many
CDR3aa: CASSLTGGPKDEQFF
CDR3nt: TGTGCCAGCAGTTTAACTGGGGGGCCTAAGGATGAGCAGTTCTTC

d_gene: TRBD1
v_gene: TRBV3-1
j_gene: TRBJ1-2
abundance: many
CDR3aa: CASSQETTWGWTGTNYGYTF
CDR3nt: TGTGCCAGCAGCCAAGAGACCACGTGGGGGTGGACAGGGACGAACTATGGCTACACCTTC